This TCR beta chain was recorded in a study of cytomegalovirus exposure and HLA in healthy donors (dated by TCRdb to 2016 to 2017). For the wider study: An earlier analysis of several hundred of the donors reported roughly 300 Gb of sequence data and 95 million to 120 million unique TCR beta sequences obtained from around 180 million T cells. An early release covering roughly 580 HLA-typed donors comprised about 290 gigabases of sequencing data and around 85 million unique TCR sequences. Among the roughly 430 genotyped donors, around 81% belonged to the genetic ancestry cluster associated with self-reported Caucasian donors. The aim of the study was to test whether cataloging public T cell receptors could identify signatures of past pathogen exposure. The study profiled the T cell repertoires of approximately 700 subjects by immunosequencing and related them to cytomegalovirus serostatus. A separate validation cohort of approximately 130 different subjects was used in addition to the roughly 670-subject first cohort. To predict cytomegalovirus infection status, the study combined high-throughput TCR immunosequencing, statistical association of individual TCRs with disease status, and machine learning. A later analysis re-examined previously published TCR beta repertoires from several hundred donors and added high-resolution HLA genotyping to investigate patterns of TCR occurrence. The later analysis used no new phenotypic data to find candidate immune exposures, relying instead on TCR beta sequences and their occurrence across donors. An earlier analysis of 587 of the donors used high-throughput TCR beta sequencing to judge whether each TCR beta V gene segment behaved as functional or pseudogenic. Donor age, sex, ethnicity and CMV serostatus were compiled together with the repertoire data. Genome-wide SNP genotypes for about 65% of the 666 donors were used in a later genetic analysis, which treated that subset as a discovery cohort. Every repertoire in the discovery cohort had been generated on one and the same sequencing platform. HLA typing covered class I and class II loci at four-digit resolution. Typing coverage varied by locus: about 620-640 donors for A, B, C, DRB1 and DQB1; more than 500 for DQA1; 600 to 610 for DPA1; around 450 for DPB1. A handful of DR-DQ haplotypes were handled as single units for association and clustering because linkage in the cohort was strong. Across 300 to 400 genotyped donors of the cohort, an average of approximately 220,000 unique TCR beta nucleotide sequences per donor were sequenced, and roughly a sixth of those sequences were non-productive. The paper's findings and limits, for the study overall: Assigning TCR associations to individual alleles was difficult when HLA alleles, especially DR and DQ, strongly co-occurred. Some IMGT-functional V segments, including TRBV6-2 and TRBV6-3, could not be distinguished by the 87-base-pair reads and were therefore excluded. The only immune exposure information available for the cohort was CMV serostatus. According to a later analysis, parvovirus B19, influenza, CMV and Epstein-Barr virus appeared linked to several top co-occurrence clusters. The study listed over 150 TCR beta chains as associated with cytomegalovirus. An association between a missense DCLRE1C variant and V-gene and J-gene trimming of TCR beta chains was found in a later genetic analysis and replicated in an independent cohort. Correlated functional status among segregating V segments might be attributable to linkage disequilibrium, but an unknown experimental factor could not be ruled out. About 17 rarely observed V segments, including chromosome 9 orphons, were excluded from the earlier analysis of about 610 of the donors because counts were too low. In a later genetic analysis, fewer N-insertions in productive TCRs were reported among donors in an Asian-associated ancestry cluster than the approximately 710-donor mean. Because HLA typing was missing for some donors at each locus, association tests included only the typed subset. The cohort was sequenced for TCR beta chains only, and without alpha or paired-chain data the features that could be detected were limited. The sequencing pipeline was judged likely to have produced a cluster of highly shared sequence variants as a technical artifact. At a false discovery rate of 0.05, a later analysis linked roughly 17,000 TCR beta sequences to specific HLA alleles. The presence/absence analyses assumed that sequencing depth was roughly uniform across donors, and that assumption may not be true. While some public TCRs were present in many individuals, most TCR sequences turned up only very rarely across donors. A few of the identified cytomegalovirus-associated TCR beta chains were confirmed in vitro to be specific for cytomegalovirus antigens. A later analysis found that most CMV-associated TCR beta chains appeared HLA-restricted, with HLA associations seemingly driven largely by CMV exposure. A further reported finding was that TCR beta sequences accurately predicted the HLA-A and HLA-B alleles for most subjects in the first cohort. In both the original and validation cohorts, the classifier was reported to diagnose cytomegalovirus status with high specificity and sensitivity. In a later analysis, the rate of TCR association differed among HLA loci, with DRB1 alleles having the most associated TCRs and HLA-C alleles having the fewest. According to the authors, the approach could potentially be generalized to other disease states and immunological phenotypes. In a later analysis, HLA-associated TCR beta chains showed more clonal expansion and lower generation probabilities than non-associated chains that were equally common. In an earlier analysis of around 500 of the donors, most TCR beta V segments appeared in productive rearrangements about 87% or about 30% of the time, broadly matching IMGT annotations.

Library creation used the immunoSEQ multiplex PCR assay. A mixture of 60 forward primers for TCR Vbeta segments and 13 reverse primers for TCR Jbeta segments was used in the multiplex PCR. The CDR3 region of rearranged TCR beta genes was amplified from genomic DNA with a multiplex PCR assay. The Illumina HiSeq System was used to sequence the amplified TCR beta libraries as 87-base-pair reads. Processing in the source paper ran as follows. In a later analysis, roughly 80 million unique TCR beta chains were counted across the roughly 610 repertoires, and around 10 million of these chains were shared by at least two donors. Raw reads were error-corrected and collapsed into unique sequences by a nearest-neighbor algorithm in which closely related sequences were merged to remove PCR and sequencing errors. CDR3 sequences were aligned to IMGT reference sequences to assign V, D and J gene segments. For a sequence to be retained, at least a six-nucleotide match to both a V gene segment and a J gene segment was required. A rearrangement counted as productive if the CDR3 had no stop codons and remained in frame with V and J, and every other rearrangement counted as non-productive. Following IMGT convention, CDR3 was defined as the stretch from the second conserved V-encoded cysteine up to the conserved J-encoded phenylalanine. The earlier analysis of a few hundred of the donors excluded sequences that lacked an unambiguous match to a single V gene segment. In an earlier analysis of approximately 590 of the donors, V segments were called functional above 56.7% productive rearrangements and were called segregating when the between-donor standard deviation exceeded 5%. To diagnose cytomegalovirus status from the catalog of TCR beta chain sequences, a statistical classification framework was built. In a later analysis, TCR nucleotide sequences were compared against IMGT/GENE-DB human TR gene sequences so that V and J genes could be assigned. A later analysis assigned CDR3 sequences and most-parsimonious VDJ recombination scenarios with the TCRdist pipeline. In a later analysis, each TCR beta chain was defined by its CDR3 amino acid sequence together with its V-gene family, and reads without a unique V-gene family were excluded. In a later analysis, 500 to 700 highly shared, low-generation-probability nucleotide sequences were removed to address suspected cross-contamination and a sequencing artifact. In a later analysis, a clonal expansion index for each public chain was calculated from normalized within-repertoire ranks of inferred template counts. In a later analysis, generation probabilities were computed with a VDJ recombination model fitted to out-of-frame rearrangements, and the resulting probabilities were checked against IGoR. In a later analysis, hypergeometric tests were used to score TCR-TCR, TCR-HLA and TCR-CMV co-occurrence, with a repertoire-size bias correction applied to TCR pairs. False discovery rates were estimated in a later analysis by permuting HLA or CMV assignments 20 times. In a later analysis, co-occurring TCRs were grouped using DBSCAN, and TCRdist sequence similarity was added for clustering within HLA-allele-positive subsets. Co-occurrence clustering excluded repertoires with fewer than 30,000 or more than 120,000 public chains, plus five with anomalous nucleotide sharing. The table comes from immuneACCESS by way of TCRdb, which keeps in-frame sequences with V and J called. Part of the clones is missing from these tables; in studies checked, under half for an unresolved V gene and the rest for unknown reasons. V and J calls and clone size are those listed in that table; D and trimming were worked out from the DNA. This sample's listing comprises tens of thousands of clones. Roughly 15% of the sample comes from the top ten.

The cohort comprised 550 to 700 healthy bone marrow donors. At the time of sampling, every cohort member was nominally healthy, though immune exposures that went unrecorded were likely present. The donor tested CMV seropositive, placing the donor among the 289 seropositive members of the cohort. A peripheral blood sample was provided by each donor, and peripheral blood mononuclear cells were used for TCR beta sequencing. The Qiagen DNeasy Blood Extraction Kit was used to extract genomic DNA from the blood cell samples. Remarks on this clone: What this receptor recognizes is not known.

From cysteine to phenylalanine, the CDR3 is 16 amino acids long. CDR3 DNA is the only sequence kept; it has 48 bases, read in frame from the first base. The germline V gene provides CDR1 SGDLS and CDR2 YYNGEE. Clipping removes 2 bases from V and 3 bases from J, with 6 as the unmatched junction base count. Sequences were obtained from PBMCs. The sequence derives from a man in his forties or fifties in good health and CMV-seropositive. The chain joins TRBV9 to TRBJ2-1; 9 nucleotides in the junction match TRBD2. The bases are TGTGCCAGCAGCGTTGGCGGGAGGGGGGGCTACAATGAGCAGTTCTTC. It translates to CASSVGGRGGYNEQFF.